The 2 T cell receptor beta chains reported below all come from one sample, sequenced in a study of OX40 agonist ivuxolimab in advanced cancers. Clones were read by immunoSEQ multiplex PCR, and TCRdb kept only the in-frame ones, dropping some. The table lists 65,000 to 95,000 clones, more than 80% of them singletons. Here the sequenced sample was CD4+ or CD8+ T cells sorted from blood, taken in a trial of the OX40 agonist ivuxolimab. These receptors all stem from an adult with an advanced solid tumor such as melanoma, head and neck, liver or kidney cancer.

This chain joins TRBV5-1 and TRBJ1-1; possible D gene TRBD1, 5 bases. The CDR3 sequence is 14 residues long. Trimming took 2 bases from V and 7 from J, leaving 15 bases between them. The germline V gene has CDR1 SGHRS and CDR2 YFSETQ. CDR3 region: CASSLLTDNREAFF. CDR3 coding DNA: TGCGCCAGCAGCTTATTGACAGACAATCGTGAAGCTTTCTTT. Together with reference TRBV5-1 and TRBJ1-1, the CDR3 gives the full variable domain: KAGVTQTPRYLIKTRGQQVTLSCSPISGHRSVSWYQQTPGQGLQFLFEYFSETQRNKGNFPGRFSGRQFSNSRSEMNVSTLELGDSALYLCASSLLTDNREAFFGQGTRLTVV.

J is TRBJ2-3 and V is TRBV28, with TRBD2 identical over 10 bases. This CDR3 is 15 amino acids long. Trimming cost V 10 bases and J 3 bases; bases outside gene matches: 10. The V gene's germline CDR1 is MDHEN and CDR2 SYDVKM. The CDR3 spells CATKQAGGPTDTQYF. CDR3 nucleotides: TGTGCCACAAAACAAGCGGGAGGGCCTACAGATACGCAGTATTTT. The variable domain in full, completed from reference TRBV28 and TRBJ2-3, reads DVKVTQSSRYLVKRTGEKVFLECVQDMDHENMFWYRQDPGLGLRLIYFSYDVKMKEKGDIPEGYSVSREKKERFSLILESASTNQTSMYLCATKQAGGPTDTQYFGPGTRLTVL.